These T cell receptor beta chains were read from a single sample in a study of beta chain features in type 1 diabetes. Clones were read by immunoSEQ multiplex PCR, and TCRdb kept only the in-frame ones, dropping some. In the table there are 300,000 or so clones, less than 15% of which are singletons. The material sequenced was naive CD4+ T cells from blood. The receptors derive from a young woman with type 1 diabetes. The CDR3 runs from the conserved cysteine through the conserved F or W. A D gene is named only where the DNA matches it firmly. Not every row has a clone size; where given, it reads once, few, many or a size class.

d_gene: TRBD2; j_gene: TRBJ2-1; abundance: -; v_gene: TRBV5-1; CDR3aa: CASSSEGTSGGYNEQFF; CDR3nt: TGCGCCAGCAGCTCGGAAGGGACTAGCGGGGGGTACAATGAGCAGTTCTTC
d_gene: TRBD2; j_gene: TRBJ2-5; abundance: few; v_gene: TRBV13; CDR3aa: CASTRLAGQETQYF; CDR3nt: TGTGCCAGCACGAGACTAGCGGGCCAAGAGACCCAGTACTTC
d_gene: TRBD2; j_gene: TRBJ2-1; abundance: few; v_gene: TRBV4-1; CDR3aa: CASSQARAGGYNEQFF; CDR3nt: TGCGCCAGCAGCCAAGCCCGAGCGGGAGGTTACAATGAGCAGTTCTTC
d_gene: TRBD2; j_gene: TRBJ2-1; abundance: -; v_gene: TRBV5-1; CDR3aa: CASSLRGLAGFSYNEQFF; CDR3nt: TGCGCCAGCAGCCTCCGGGGACTAGCGGGGTTCTCCTACAATGAGCAGTTCTTC
d_gene: -; j_gene: TRBJ2-1; abundance: few; v_gene: TRBV21-1; CDR3aa: CASSKRLPTKYNEQFF; CDR3nt: TGTGCCAGCAGCAAACGCCTACCCACCAAATACAATGAGCAGTTCTTC
d_gene: -; j_gene: TRBJ2-1; abundance: -; v_gene: TRBV5-5; CDR3aa: CASSLVSESYNEQFF; CDR3nt: TGTGCCAGCAGCTTGGTTAGCGAGTCCTACAATGAGCAGTTCTTC
d_gene: TRBD2; j_gene: TRBJ2-4; abundance: few; v_gene: TRBV4-1; CDR3aa: CASSQDRPSGRGWYIQYF; CDR3nt: TGCGCCAGCAGCCAAGATAGGCCTAGCGGGAGGGGTTGGTACATTCAGTACTTC
d_gene: TRBD2; j_gene: TRBJ2-5; abundance: few; v_gene: TRBV7-2; CDR3aa: CASKPRGLAGPGGETQYF; CDR3nt: TGTGCCAGCAAACCTAGGGGACTAGCGGGACCCGGGGGAGAGACCCAGTACTTC
d_gene: -; j_gene: TRBJ2-7; abundance: -; v_gene: TRBV9; CDR3aa: CASSVDGGSSYEQYF; CDR3nt: TGTGCCAGCAGCGTAGACGGGGGTAGCTCCTACGAGCAGTACTTC
d_gene: TRBD1; j_gene: TRBJ1-2; abundance: -; v_gene: TRBV19; CDR3aa: CASSGQGFGGYTF; CDR3nt: TGTGCCAGTAGCGGACAGGGTTTTGGCGGCTACACCTTC
d_gene: -; j_gene: TRBJ2-5; abundance: few; v_gene: TRBV1; CDR3aa: CTSSQGGTSVTQYF; CDR3nt: TGCACCAGCAGCCAAGGAGGGACTAGTGTGACCCAGTACTTC
d_gene: TRBD2; j_gene: TRBJ2-5; abundance: -; v_gene: TRBV4-3; CDR3aa: CASSQDGGRGMYAQYF; CDR3nt: TGCGCCAGCAGCCAAGACGGCGGGAGAGGGATGTATGCCCAGTACTTC
d_gene: TRBD1; j_gene: TRBJ1-2; abundance: -; v_gene: TRBV25-1; CDR3aa: CASSETDRGYGYTF; CDR3nt: TGTGCCAGCAGTGAGACGGACAGGGGCTATGGCTACACCTTC
d_gene: -; j_gene: TRBJ1-1; abundance: -; v_gene: TRBV9; CDR3aa: CASNPGVGTEAFF; CDR3nt: TGTGCCAGCAACCCGGGGGTCGGTACTGAAGCTTTCTTT
d_gene: TRBD1; j_gene: TRBJ1-1; abundance: -; v_gene: TRBV29-1; CDR3aa: CSVGLQGAPNTEAFF; CDR3nt: TGCAGCGTTGGCCTACAGGGGGCGCCGAACACTGAAGCTTTCTTT
d_gene: -; j_gene: TRBJ1-5; abundance: -; v_gene: TRBV18; CDR3aa: CASSPGEDQPQHF; CDR3nt: TGTGCCAGCTCACCGGGGGAGGATCAGCCCCAGCATTTT
d_gene: TRBD2; j_gene: TRBJ2-1; abundance: -; v_gene: TRBV30; CDR3aa: CAWRLAGSQRYNEQFF; CDR3nt: TGTGCCTGGAGACTAGCGGGAAGCCAACGGTACAATGAGCAGTTCTTC
d_gene: TRBD2; j_gene: TRBJ2-4; abundance: -; v_gene: TRBV19; CDR3aa: CASSKAGGIAKNIQYF; CDR3nt: TGTGCCAGTAGTAAGGCGGGAGGGATAGCCAAAAACATTCAGTACTTC
d_gene: -; j_gene: TRBJ2-1; abundance: -; v_gene: TRBV27; CDR3aa: CASSRRAPYNEQFF; CDR3nt: TGTGCCAGCAGCCGGAGAGCACCCTACAATGAGCAGTTCTTC
d_gene: -; j_gene: TRBJ2-3; abundance: few; v_gene: TRBV20-1; CDR3aa: CSASVALQYF; CDR3nt: TGCAGTGCTAGCGTAGCGCTGCAGTATTTT
d_gene: -; j_gene: TRBJ2-5; abundance: -; v_gene: TRBV28; CDR3aa: CASYDYLEETQYF; CDR3nt: TGTGCCAGCTATGACTATTTGGAAGAGACCCAGTACTTC
d_gene: TRBD1; j_gene: TRBJ1-1; abundance: -; v_gene: TRBV9; CDR3aa: CASSVGTGGGFFNPNTEAFF; CDR3nt: TGTGCCAGCAGCGTTGGGACAGGGGGCGGTTTTTTTAACCCGAACACTGAAGCTTTCTTT